The 13 T cell receptor beta chains presented below share a single source sample, sequenced in a study of blood T cell repertoires in COVID-19. TCRdb keeps only in-frame clones here, not all; method: immunoSEQ multiplex PCR. The sample shows roughly 66,000 clones, 91% of them seen only once. Sequencing used peripheral blood. The receptors derive from a human donor with active COVID-19. The donor label of this sample is uncertain.

The J gene is TRBJ1-6, the V gene TRBV3-1 (or the pseudogene TRBV3-2); D not certain. V was cut by 2 bases and J by 7 bases, with 9 bases left in between. Per the germline V gene, CDR1 is LGHDT and CDR2 is YNNKEL (reference sequence). This CDR3 has 14 amino acids. CDR3 loop: CASSQSERNSPLHF. CDR3 nucleotide sequence: TGTGCCAGCAGCCAATCAGAGCGGAATTCACCCCTCCACTTT.

V and J are TRBV19 and TRBJ2-1; 8 nucleotides match TRBD1. The junction had 9 bases not matched to a gene; V was cut back by 10 bases and J by 7 bases. The CDR3 sequence is 13 residues long. Germline lookup yields CDR1 LNHDA and CDR2 SQIVND (reference sequence). The CDR3 coding sequence is TGTGCCACCCGGACAGGGTGGACTAATGAGCAGTTCTTC. This codes for CATRTGWTNEQFF.

The chain links TRBV19 to TRBJ1-5; D gene ambiguous. V was trimmed by 6 bases and J by 7 bases, leaving 22 bases between them. CDR1 and CDR2 from the germline V gene are LNHDA and SQIVND (reference sequence). CDR3 size: 16 residues. The CDR3 DNA sequence: TGTGCCAGTAGCACGGACTCCGGGAGTCCCCACCAGCCCCAGCATTTT. Encoded protein: CASSTDSGSPHQPQHF.

The chain combines TRBV7-2 with TRBJ1-5; tentatively, D is TRBD1 (6 bases). The V gene's germline CDR1 is SGHTA and CDR2 FQGNSA. The CDR3 is 14 amino acids. V lost 5 bases, J lost 7 bases, and 15 bases lay in between. The CDR3 region is CASSLQGKGQPQHF. DNA for the CDR3: TGTGCCAGCAGCCTACAGGGAAAGGGACAGCCCCAGCATTTT.

The chain links TRBV28 to TRBJ1-1; 12 positions agree with TRBD1. The trim removed 4 bases at V and 4 bases at J, leaving 4 bases unmatched. Germline V CDR1 and CDR2: MDHEN, SYDVKM. This CDR3 contains 15 residues. CDR3: CASSSRGQGATEAFF. CDR3 coding DNA: TGTGCCAGCAGTTCAAGGGGACAGGGGGCCACTGAAGCTTTCTTT.

The chain has TRBV7-9 and TRBJ2-7; no reliable D call. The germline gives CDR1 SEHNR, CDR2 FQNEAQ (reference sequence). The CDR3 has 13 amino acids. V was pared by 0 bases and J by 3 bases, with 6 bases between. The chain's CDR3 is CASSLAASYEQYF. CDR3 DNA: TGTGCCAGCAGCTTAGCGGCCAGCTACGAGCAGTACTTC.

In its sample, this clone was seen once. The sample holds other DNA sequences that translate to the same CDR3. The chain uses TRBV28 and TRBJ2-3, with D uncertain. V shed 3 bases and J shed 2 bases, with 6 bases lying between them. This CDR3 comprises 13 residues. Per germline, CDR1 MDHEN and CDR2 SYDVKM. In nucleotides, the CDR3 is TGTGCCAGCAGTTTGGGCTCCACAGATACGCAGTATTTT. The encoded protein is CASSLGSTDTQYF.

In its sample, this clone was seen a few times. The chain couples TRBV10-3 to TRBJ2-1; TRBD2 matches 8 bases. The CDR3 spans 16 residues. V dropped 9 bases and J dropped 2; count of bases not matched to a gene: 12. CDR1 is ENHRY, CDR2 SYGVKD, per germline. The CDR3 region has the DNA TGTGCCATAACCGGGACTAGTTCTGCCCCCTACAATGAGCAGTTCTTC. This encodes CAITGTSSAPYNEQFF.

The rearrangement links TRBV19 to TRBJ2-5, with D maybe TRBD1 (5 bases). The germline V and J ends were trimmed by 5 bases and 5 bases, with 12 bases remaining between them. Looked up from germline, CDR1 is LNHDA and CDR2 is SQIVND (reference sequence). The CDR3 has 13 amino acids. The CDR3 sequence is CASSVRVGETQYF. DNA for the CDR3: TGTGCCAGTAGTGTCAGGGTTGGGGAGACCCAGTACTTC.

The rearrangement uses TRBV21-1 and TRBJ2-7; the D segment call TRBD1 is taken from the table without a DNA check. TRBV21-1 is reported as a pseudogene. CDR3 length equals 13 residues. CDR3 coding DNA: TGTGCCAGCCTCCCCGGGACATTCTACGAGCAGTACTTC. Translated: CASLPGTFYEQYF.

This chain links TRBV5-8 with TRBJ1-1; D is possibly TRBD1 (5 bases). Trimming stripped 4 bases from V and 5 bases from J, with 15 bases between. The CDR3 length is 14 residues. Germline CDR1 is SGHTS and CDR2 is YDEGEE. The CDR3 is CASSPKMGRTEAFF. Here the CDR3 DNA reads TGTGCCAGCAGCCCCAAGATGGGGCGGACTGAAGCTTTCTTT.

This clone was seen a single time. This sequence joins TRBV5-6 and TRBJ2-1, with 11 nucleotides matching TRBD2. CDR1 is SGHDT, CDR2 YYEEEE, per germline. J was trimmed by 9 bases and V by 2 bases; bases with no gene match: 13. CDR3 length: 17 amino acids. CDR3 amino acids: CASSLLFLTSGKGEQFF. The CDR3 DNA reads TGTGCCAGCAGCTTATTGTTTCTGACTAGCGGGAAGGGTGAGCAGTTCTTC.

The J gene is TRBJ1-1, the V gene TRBV28; the match to TRBD1 covers 11 bases. The CDR3 is 15 amino acids. The ends lost 6 bases at V and 1 base at J; junction bases unmatched: 4. The germline V gene has CDR1 MDHEN and CDR2 SYDVKM. The CDR3 coding sequence is TGTGCCAGCAGCAGTGGACAGGGGGCGAACACTGAAGCTTTCTTT. Encoded protein: CASSSGQGANTEAFF.